This T cell receptor beta chain stems from a study of cytomegalovirus exposure and HLA in healthy donors. Background on the study: Researchers found that about four fifths of 350 to 500 genotyped donors fell within the Caucasian-associated ancestry cluster.

Whole-study results and caveats: Presence/absence analyses assumed roughly uniform sequencing depth across donors. About 87% or about 30% of the time was how often most TCR beta V segments were productive, according to an earlier analysis.

There are 15 residues in the CDR3. The V gene lost 3 bases and the J gene lost 5 bases, with 13 bases spanning the gap. CDR1 and CDR2 from the germline V gene are LNHDA and SQIVND (reference sequence). Researchers ran the PCR with 60 Vbeta and 13 Jbeta primers. The repertoire was sequenced with immunoSEQ multiplex PCR; TCRdb's copy has only in-frame clones and lacks some. The data contain 110,000 to 150,000 clones, over 70% of them seen just once; the ten biggest clones take up 6% to 8.5%. As for this clone: The antigen is not known. The same CDR3 also results from other DNA sequences found in this sample.

The V and J genes are TRBV19 and TRBJ2-2, with D maybe TRBD1 (8 bases). Input material: PBMCs. The TCR comes from a man aged 25 to 45 in good health and CMV-seronegative. CDR3 region: CASSITGGETGELFF. CDR3 in DNA: TGTGCCAGTAGTATTACAGGGGGGGAAACCGGGGAGCTGTTTTTT.